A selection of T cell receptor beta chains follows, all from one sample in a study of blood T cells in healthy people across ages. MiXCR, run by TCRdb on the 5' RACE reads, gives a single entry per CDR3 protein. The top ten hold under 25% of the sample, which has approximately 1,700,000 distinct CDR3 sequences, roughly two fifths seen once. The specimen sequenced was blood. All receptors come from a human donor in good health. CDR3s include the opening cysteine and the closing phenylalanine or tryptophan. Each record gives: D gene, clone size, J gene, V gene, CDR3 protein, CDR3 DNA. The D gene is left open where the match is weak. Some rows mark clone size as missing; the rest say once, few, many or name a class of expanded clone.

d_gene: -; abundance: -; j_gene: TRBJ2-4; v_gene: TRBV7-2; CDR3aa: CASSLQTGRGEQYF; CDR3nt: TGTGCCAGCAGCTTACAGACAGGGAGGGGTGAGCAGTACTTC
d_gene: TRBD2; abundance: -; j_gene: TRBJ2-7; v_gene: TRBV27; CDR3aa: CAGRPAGGYEQYF; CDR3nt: TGTGCCGGCAGACCAGCGGGGGGCTACGAGCAGTACTTC
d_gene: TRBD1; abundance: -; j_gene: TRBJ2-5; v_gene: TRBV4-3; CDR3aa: CASSQSQPGGEGETQYF; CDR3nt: TGCGCCAGCAGCCAATCACAGCCAGGGGGCGAAGGGGAGACCCAGTACTTC
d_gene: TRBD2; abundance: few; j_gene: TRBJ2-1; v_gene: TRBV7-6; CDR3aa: CASSTTSGGHNEQFF; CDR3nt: TGTGCCAGCAGCACGACTAGCGGGGGGCACAATGAGCAGTTCTTC
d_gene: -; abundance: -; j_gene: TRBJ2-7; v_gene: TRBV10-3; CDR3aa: CAISDSPGRDYEQYF; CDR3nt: TGTGCCATCAGTGATTCCCCGGGGAGAGATTACGAGCAGTACTTC
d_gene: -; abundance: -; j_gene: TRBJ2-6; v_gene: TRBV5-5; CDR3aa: CASSLGWDGGSGANVLTF; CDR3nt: TGTGCCAGCAGCTTGGGTTGGGACGGGGGCTCTGGGGCCAACGTCCTGACTTTC
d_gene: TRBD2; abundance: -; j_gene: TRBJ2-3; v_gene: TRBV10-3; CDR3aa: CAISEGGGPTDTQYF; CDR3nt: TGTGCCATCAGTGAGGGCGGGGGGCCCACAGATACGCAGTATTTT
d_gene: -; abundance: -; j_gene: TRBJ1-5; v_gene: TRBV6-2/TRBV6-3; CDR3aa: CASSYSIQAFNQPQHF; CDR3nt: TGTGCCAGCAGTTACTCGATACAGGCCTTCAATCAGCCCCAGCATTTT
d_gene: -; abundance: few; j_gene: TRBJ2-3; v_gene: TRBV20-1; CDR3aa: CSARPSGLPPGTQYF; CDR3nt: TGCAGTGCTAGACCTTCCGGACTCCCCCCGGGTACGCAGTATTTT
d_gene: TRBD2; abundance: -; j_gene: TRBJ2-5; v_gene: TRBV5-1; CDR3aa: CTSSFSGGAPEQYF; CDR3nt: TGCACCAGCAGCTTTAGCGGGGGGGCCCCTGAGCAGTACTTC
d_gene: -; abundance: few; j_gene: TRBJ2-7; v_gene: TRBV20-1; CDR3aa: CSAMSLTLSYEQYF; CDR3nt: TGCAGTGCTATGTCACTAACCCTCTCCTACGAGCAGTACTTC
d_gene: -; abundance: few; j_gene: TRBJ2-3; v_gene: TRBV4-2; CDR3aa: CASSPTTVRYTDTQYF; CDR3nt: TGTGCCAGCAGCCCGACTACTGTCCGCTACACAGATACGCAGTATTTT
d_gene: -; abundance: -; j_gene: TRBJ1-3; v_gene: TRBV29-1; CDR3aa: CSVLGFSGNTIYF; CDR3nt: TGCAGCGTTCTGGGTTTCTCTGGAAACACCATATATTTT
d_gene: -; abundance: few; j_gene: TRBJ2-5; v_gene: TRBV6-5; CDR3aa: CASRSPSGREETQYF; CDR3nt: TGTGCCAGCAGGAGCCCTAGTGGGCGCGAGGAGACCCAGTACTTC
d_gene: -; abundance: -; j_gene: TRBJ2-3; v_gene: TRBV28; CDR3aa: CASSFAGLSTDTQYF; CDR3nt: TGTGCCAGCAGTTTTGCAGGCCTTAGCACAGATACGCAGTATTTT
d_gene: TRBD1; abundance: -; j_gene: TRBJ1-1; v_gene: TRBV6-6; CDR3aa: CASSRRQGGNTEAFF; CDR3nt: TGTGCCAGCAGTCGAAGACAGGGCGGGAACACTGAAGCTTTCTTT
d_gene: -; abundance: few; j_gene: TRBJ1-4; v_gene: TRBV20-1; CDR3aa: CSATRDNTYEKLFF; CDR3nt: TGCAGTGCTACCCGGGACAATACATATGAAAAACTGTTTTTT
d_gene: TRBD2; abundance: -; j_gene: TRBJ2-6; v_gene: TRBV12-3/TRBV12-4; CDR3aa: CASSLGLAGVSGANVLTF; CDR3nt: TGTGCCAGCAGTTTAGGACTAGCGGGGGTCTCTGGGGCCAACGTCCTGACTTTC
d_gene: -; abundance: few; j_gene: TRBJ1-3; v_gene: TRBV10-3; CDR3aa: CAISAPETGNTIYF; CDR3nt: TGTGCCATCAGTGCCCCAGAAACTGGAAACACCATATATTTT
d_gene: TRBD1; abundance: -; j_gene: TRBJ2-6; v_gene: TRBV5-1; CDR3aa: CASSLDGTGGALGANVLTF; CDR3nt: TGCGCCAGCAGCTTGGATGGGACAGGGGGCGCGTTGGGGGCCAACGTCCTGACTTTC
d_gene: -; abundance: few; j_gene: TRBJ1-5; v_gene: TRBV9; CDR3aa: CASSVSSEGNQPQHF; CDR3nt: TGTGCCAGCAGCGTAAGTTCGGAGGGCAATCAGCCCCAGCATTTT
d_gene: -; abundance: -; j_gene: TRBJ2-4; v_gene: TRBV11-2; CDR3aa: CASSLAWGQGVPKNIQYF; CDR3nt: TGTGCCAGCAGCTTAGCCTGGGGGCAGGGTGTTCCCAAAAACATTCAGTACTTC
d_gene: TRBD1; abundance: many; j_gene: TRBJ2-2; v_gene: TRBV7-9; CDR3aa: CASSFGDRATGELFF; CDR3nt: TGTGCCAGCAGCTTCGGGGACAGGGCCACCGGGGAGCTGTTTTTT
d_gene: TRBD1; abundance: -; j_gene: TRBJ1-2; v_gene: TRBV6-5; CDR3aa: CAGSPDRVYGYTF; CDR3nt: TGTGCCGGCAGCCCCGACAGGGTCTATGGCTACACCTTC
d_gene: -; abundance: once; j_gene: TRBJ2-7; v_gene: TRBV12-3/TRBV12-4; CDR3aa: CASRTAPGEQYF; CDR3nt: TGTGCCAGCAGAACTGCCCCGGGTGAGCAGTACTTC
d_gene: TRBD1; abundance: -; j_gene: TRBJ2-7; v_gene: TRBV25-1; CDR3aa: CASSDPNRGESYEQYF; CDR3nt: TGTGCCAGCAGTGACCCGAACAGGGGTGAATCCTACGAGCAGTACTTC